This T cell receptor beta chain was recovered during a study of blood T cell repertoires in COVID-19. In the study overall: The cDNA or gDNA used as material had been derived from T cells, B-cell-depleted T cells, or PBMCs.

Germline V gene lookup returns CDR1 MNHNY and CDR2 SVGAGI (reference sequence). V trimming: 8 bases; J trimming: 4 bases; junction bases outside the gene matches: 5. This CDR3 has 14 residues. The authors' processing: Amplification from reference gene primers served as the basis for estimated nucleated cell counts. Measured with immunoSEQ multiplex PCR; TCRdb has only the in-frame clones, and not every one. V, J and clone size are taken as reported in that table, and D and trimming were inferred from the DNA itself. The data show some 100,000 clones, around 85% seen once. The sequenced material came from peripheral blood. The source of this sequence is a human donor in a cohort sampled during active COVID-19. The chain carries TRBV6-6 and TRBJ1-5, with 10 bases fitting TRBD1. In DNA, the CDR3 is TGTGCCAGCGCAGACAGGGGGCGGAATCAGCCCCAGCATTTT. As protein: CASADRGRNQPQHF.